The T cell receptor (beta chain) under discussion was sequenced for a study of blood T cell repertoires in COVID-19. Germline V gives CDR1 MGHRA, CDR2 YSYEKL. The trim removed 1 base at V and 4 bases at J, leaving 9 bases unmatched. This CDR3 is built from 17 residues. Original analysis: Quantification of nucleated cells was approximated via reference gene primer amplification. Generated by immunoSEQ multiplex PCR, the TCRdb table keeps only in-frame clones and is missing some. That table supplies the V and J calls and clone size; D and trimming were determined from the DNA. The sample lists about 200,000 clones, over 80% seen once, with approximately 1.1% in the top ten. Cohort assignment relied on participant-reported clinical history. Recovered Cohort 3 donors showed two negative PCRs, clearance, or symptom resolution.

This receptor was taken from a man aged 25-40 years who had recovered from COVID-19. The sequencing sample was made of PBMCs or T cells enriched from blood (not recorded which). The chain is built from TRBV4-1 and TRBJ2-1; 8 bases are shared with TRBD1. Here the CDR3 reads CASSQVPSGQGYNEQFF. CDR3 sequence (DNA): TGCGCCAGCAGCCAAGTTCCCTCCGGACAGGGTTACAATGAGCAGTTCTTC.